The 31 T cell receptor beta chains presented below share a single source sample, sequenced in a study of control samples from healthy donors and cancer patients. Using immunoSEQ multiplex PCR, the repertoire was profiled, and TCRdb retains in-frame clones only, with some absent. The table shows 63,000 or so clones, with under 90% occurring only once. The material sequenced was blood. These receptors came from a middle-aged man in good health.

Here the CDR3 reads CSVETPANTEAFF. The CDR3 nucleotides are TGCAGCGTTGAGACACCGGCGAACACTGAAGCTTTCTTT. The chain combines TRBV29-1 with TRBJ1-1; D remains ambiguous. Germline CDR1 is SQVTM and CDR2 is ANQGSEA. The CDR3 has 13 amino acids. V lost 3 bases and J lost 1, with 9 bases in between.

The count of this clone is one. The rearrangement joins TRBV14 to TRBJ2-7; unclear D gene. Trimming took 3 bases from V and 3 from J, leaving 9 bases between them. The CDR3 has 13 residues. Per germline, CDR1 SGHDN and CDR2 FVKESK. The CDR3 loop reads CASSQGQYYEQYF. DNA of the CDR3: TGTGCCAGCAGCCAGGGCCAGTACTACGAGCAGTACTTC.

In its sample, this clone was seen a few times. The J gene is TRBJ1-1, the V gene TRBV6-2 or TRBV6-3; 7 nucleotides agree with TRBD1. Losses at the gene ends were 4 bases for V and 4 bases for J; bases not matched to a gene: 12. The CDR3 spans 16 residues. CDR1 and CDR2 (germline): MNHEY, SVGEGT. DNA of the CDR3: TGTGCCAGCAGTTCCCGGGACAGCCGATCGGGCACTGAAGCTTTCTTT. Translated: CASSSRDSRSGTEAFF.

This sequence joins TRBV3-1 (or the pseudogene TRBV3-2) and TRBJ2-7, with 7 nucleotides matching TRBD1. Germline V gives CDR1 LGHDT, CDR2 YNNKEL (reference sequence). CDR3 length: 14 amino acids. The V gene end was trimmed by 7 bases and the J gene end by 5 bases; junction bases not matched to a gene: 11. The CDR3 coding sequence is TGTGCCAGCAAGAGGGGGCTAACGCACGACGAGCAGTACTTC. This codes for CASKRGLTHDEQYF.

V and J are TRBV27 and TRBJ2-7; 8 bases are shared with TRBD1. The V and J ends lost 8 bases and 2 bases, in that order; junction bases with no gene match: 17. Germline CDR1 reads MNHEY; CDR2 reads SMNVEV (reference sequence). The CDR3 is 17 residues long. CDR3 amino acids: CASGDTSRTGHTYEQYF. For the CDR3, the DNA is TGTGCCAGCGGCGACACCTCTCGGACAGGGCACACCTACGAGCAGTACTTC.

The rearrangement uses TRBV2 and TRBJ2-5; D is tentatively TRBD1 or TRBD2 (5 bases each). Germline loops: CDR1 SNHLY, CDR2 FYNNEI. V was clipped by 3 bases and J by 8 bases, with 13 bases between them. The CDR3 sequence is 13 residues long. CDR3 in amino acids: CASSEGPLGTQYF. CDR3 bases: TGTGCCAGCAGTGAGGGACCACTTGGAACCCAGTACTTC.

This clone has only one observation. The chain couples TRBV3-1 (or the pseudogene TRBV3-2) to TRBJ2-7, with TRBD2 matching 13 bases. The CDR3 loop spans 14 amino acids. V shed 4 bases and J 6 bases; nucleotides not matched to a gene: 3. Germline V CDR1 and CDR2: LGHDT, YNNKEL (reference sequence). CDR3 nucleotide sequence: TGTGCCAGCAGCCGATGGACTAGCGGGAGCGAGCAGTACTTC. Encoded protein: CASSRWTSGSEQYF.

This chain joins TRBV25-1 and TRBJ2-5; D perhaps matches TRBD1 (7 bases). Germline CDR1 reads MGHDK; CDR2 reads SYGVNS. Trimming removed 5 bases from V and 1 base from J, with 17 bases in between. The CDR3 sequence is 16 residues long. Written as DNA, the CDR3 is TGTGCCAGCAGTATCGGGGGACAGACACTCCAAGAGACCCAGTACTTC. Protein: CASSIGGQTLQETQYF.

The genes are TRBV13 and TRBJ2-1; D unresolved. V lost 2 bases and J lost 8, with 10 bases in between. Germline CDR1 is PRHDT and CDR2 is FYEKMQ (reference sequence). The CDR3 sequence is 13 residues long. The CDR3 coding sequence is TGTGCCAGCAGCTTATCGACGTTTTATGAGCAGTTCTTC. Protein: CASSLSTFYEQFF.

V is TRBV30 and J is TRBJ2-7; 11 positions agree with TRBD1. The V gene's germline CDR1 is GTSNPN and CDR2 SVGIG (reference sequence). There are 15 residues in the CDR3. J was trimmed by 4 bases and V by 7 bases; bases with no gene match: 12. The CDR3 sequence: CAFYGPGTGGYEQYF. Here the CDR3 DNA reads TGTGCCTTCTATGGGCCCGGGACAGGGGGTTACGAGCAGTACTTC.

The CDR3 region is CAISANRVGSGANVLTF. Here the CDR3 DNA reads TGTGCCATCAGTGCCAACAGGGTGGGCTCTGGGGCCAACGTCCTGACTTTC. This chain joins TRBV10-3 and TRBJ2-6; the D gene is possibly TRBD1 (6 bases). The germline CDR1 and CDR2 sequences are ENHRY and SYGVKD. With 4 bases removed from V and 0 bases from J, the gap between germline ends came to 13 bases. CDR3 size: 17 residues.

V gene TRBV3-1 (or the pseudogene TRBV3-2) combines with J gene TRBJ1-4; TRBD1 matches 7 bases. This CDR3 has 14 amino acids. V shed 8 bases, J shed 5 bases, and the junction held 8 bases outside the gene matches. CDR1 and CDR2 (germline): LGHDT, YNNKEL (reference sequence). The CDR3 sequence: CASGRQGLNEKLFF. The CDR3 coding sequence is TGTGCCAGCGGCAGACAGGGTTTAAATGAAAAACTGTTTTTT.

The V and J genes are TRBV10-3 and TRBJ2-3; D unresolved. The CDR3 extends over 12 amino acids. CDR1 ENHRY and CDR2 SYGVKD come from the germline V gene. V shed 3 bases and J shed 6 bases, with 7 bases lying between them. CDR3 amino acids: CAISDGSDTQYF. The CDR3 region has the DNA TGTGCCATCAGTGACGGGTCTGATACGCAGTATTTT.

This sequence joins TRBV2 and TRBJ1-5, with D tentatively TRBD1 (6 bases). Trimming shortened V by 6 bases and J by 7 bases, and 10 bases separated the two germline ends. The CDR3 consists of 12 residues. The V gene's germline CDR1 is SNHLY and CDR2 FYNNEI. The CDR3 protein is CASSVQGQPQHF. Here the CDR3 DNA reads TGTGCCAGCAGCGTCCAGGGGCAGCCCCAGCATTTT.

The CDR3 loop reads CASSRTGSKDIQYF. In DNA form, the CDR3 reads TGTGCCAGCAGCCGCACAGGGAGTAAGGACATTCAGTACTTC. The chain uses TRBV7-8 and TRBJ2-4; D is perhaps TRBD1 (6 bases). Between the trimmed V and J ends, which lost 5 bases and 8 bases, there was a span of 16 bases. Germline V gene lookup returns CDR1 SGHVS and CDR2 FQNEAQ. This CDR3 has 14 residues.

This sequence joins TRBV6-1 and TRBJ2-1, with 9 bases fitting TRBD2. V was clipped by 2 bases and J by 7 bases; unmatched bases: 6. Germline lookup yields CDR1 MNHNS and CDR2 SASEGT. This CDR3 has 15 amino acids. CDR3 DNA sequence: TGTGCCAGCAGTGAACTAGCGGGAATAAAGAATGAGCAGTTCTTC. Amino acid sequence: CASSELAGIKNEQFF.

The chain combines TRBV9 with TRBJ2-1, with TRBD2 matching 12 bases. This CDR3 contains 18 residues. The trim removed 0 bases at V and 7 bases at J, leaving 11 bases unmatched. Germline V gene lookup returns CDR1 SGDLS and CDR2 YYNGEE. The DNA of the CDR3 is TGTGCCAGCAGCGTAGTAGCTAGCGGGGGGGCCGGGCGGAATGAGCAGTTCTTC. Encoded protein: CASSVVASGGAGRNEQFF.

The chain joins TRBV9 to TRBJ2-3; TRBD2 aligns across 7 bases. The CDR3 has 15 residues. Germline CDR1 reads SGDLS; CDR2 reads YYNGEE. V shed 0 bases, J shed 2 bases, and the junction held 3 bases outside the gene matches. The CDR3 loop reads CASSVVGTITDTQYF. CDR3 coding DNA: TGTGCCAGCAGCGTAGTGGGGACTATCACAGATACGCAGTATTTT.

CDR3 region: CSKQGQGTTDTQYF. CDR3 DNA sequence: TGCAGCAAGCAGGGACAGGGGACAACAGATACGCAGTATTTT. The chain joins TRBV29-1 to TRBJ2-3; 10 bases match TRBD1. Trimming took 8 bases from V and 3 from J; bases not matched to a gene: 8. The CDR3 is 14 amino acids. Germline-derived CDR1 and CDR2 are SQVTM and ANQGSEA.

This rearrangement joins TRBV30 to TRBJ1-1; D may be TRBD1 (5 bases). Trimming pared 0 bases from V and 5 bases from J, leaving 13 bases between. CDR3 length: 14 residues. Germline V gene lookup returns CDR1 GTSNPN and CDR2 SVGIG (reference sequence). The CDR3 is CAWSVTSWGTEAFF. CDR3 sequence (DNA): TGTGCCTGGAGTGTAACCTCGTGGGGGACTGAAGCTTTCTTT. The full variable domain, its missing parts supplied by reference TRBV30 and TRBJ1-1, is SQTIHQWPATLVQPVGSPLSLECTVEGTSNPNLYWYRQAAGRGLQLLFYSVGIGQISSEVPQNLSASRPQDRQFILSSKKLLLSDSGFYLCAWSVTSWGTEAFFGQGTRLTVV.

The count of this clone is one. The CDR3 sequence is CASSKGAGEAFF. CDR3 DNA: TGTGCCAGCAGTAAGGGGGCGGGTGAAGCTTTCTTT. This chain connects TRBV12-3 or TRBV12-4 to TRBJ1-1; TRBD1 matches 7 bases. This CDR3 comprises 12 residues. The ends lost 5 bases at V and 7 bases at J; junction bases unmatched: 4.

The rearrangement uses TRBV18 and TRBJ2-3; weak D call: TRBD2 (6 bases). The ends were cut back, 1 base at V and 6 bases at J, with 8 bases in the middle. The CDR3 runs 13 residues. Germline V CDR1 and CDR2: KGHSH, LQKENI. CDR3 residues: CASSPRGDDTQYF. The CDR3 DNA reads TGTGCCAGCTCACCACGGGGGGACGATACGCAGTATTTT.

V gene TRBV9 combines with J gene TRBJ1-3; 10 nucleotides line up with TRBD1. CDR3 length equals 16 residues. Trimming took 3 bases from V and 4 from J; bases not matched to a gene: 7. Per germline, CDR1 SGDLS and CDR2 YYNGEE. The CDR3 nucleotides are TGTGCCAGCAGCGCGACAGGGGGCTTCGCCGGAAACACCATATATTTT. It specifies CASSATGGFAGNTIYF.

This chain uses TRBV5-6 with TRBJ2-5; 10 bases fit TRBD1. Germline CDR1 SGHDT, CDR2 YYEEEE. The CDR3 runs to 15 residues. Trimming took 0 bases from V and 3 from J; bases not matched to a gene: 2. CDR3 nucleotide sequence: TGTGCCAGCAGCTTGGCCGGGACAGGGGAAGAGACCCAGTACTTC. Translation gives CASSLAGTGEETQYF.

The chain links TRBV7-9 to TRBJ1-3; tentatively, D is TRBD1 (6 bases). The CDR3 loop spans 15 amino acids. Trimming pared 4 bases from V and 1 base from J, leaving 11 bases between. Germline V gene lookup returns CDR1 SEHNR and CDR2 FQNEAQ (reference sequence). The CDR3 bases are TGTGCCAGCAGCTCTCAGGGGAGATCTGGAAACACCATATATTTT. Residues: CASSSQGRSGNTIYF.

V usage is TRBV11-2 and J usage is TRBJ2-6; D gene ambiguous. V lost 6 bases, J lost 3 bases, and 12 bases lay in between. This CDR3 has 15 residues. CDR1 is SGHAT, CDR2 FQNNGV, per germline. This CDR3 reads CASSSERVGANVLTF. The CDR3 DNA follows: TGTGCCAGCAGTTCCGAAAGGGTTGGGGCCAACGTCCTGACTTTC.

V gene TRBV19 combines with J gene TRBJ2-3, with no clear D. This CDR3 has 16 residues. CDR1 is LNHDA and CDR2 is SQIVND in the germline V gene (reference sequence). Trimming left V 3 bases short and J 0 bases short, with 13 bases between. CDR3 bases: TGTGCCAGTAGTATCGGCTCAGCGAGAAGCACAGATACGCAGTATTTT. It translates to CASSIGSARSTDTQYF.

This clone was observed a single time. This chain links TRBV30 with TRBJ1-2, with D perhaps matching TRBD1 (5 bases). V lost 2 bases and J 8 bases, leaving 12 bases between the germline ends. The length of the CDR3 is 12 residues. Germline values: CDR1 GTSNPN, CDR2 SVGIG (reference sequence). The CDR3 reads CAWSIRVGGYTF. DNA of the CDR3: TGTGCCTGGAGTATCAGGGTTGGCGGCTACACCTTC.

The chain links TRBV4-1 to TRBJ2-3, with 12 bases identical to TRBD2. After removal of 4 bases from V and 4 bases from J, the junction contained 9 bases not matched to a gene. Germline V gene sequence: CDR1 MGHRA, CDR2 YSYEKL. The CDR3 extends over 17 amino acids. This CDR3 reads CASSPTASGGGADTQYF. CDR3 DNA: TGCGCCAGCAGCCCGACCGCTAGCGGGGGGGGTGCAGATACGCAGTATTTT.

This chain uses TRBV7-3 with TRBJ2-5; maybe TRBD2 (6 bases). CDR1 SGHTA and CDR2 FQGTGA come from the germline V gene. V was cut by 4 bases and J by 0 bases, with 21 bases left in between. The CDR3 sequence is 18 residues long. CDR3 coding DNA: TGTGCCAGCAGCTCGCCAGGGAGTGCGGGGAAGTACCAAGAGACCCAGTACTTC. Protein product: CASSSPGSAGKYQETQYF.

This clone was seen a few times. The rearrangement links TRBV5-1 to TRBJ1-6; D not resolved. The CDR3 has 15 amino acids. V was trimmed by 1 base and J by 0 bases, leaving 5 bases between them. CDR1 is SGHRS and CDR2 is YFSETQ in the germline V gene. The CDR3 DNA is TGCGCCAGCAGCTTGACAAGCTCCTATAATTCACCCCTCCACTTT. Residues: CASSLTSSYNSPLHF.